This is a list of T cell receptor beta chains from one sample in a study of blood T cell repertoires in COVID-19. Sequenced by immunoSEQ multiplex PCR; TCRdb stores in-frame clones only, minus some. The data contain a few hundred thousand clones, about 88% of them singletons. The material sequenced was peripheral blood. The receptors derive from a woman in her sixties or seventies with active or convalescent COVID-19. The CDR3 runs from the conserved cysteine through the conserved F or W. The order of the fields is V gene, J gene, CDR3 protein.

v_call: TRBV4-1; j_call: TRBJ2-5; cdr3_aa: CASAPRAGGLAETQYF
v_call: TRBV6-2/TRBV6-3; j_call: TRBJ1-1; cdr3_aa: CASSYPTGSGEAFF
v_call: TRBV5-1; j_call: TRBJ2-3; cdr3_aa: CASSTGTATDTQYF
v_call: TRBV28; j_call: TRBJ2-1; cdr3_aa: CASSLDISSYNEQFF
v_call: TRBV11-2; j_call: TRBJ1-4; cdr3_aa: CASSLGLGDSGQGKLFF
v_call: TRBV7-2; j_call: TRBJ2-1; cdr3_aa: CASSLDGQPKVNEQFF
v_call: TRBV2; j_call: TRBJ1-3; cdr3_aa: CASSGTEENTIYF
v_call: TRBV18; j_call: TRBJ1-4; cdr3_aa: CASSPGQGEKLFF
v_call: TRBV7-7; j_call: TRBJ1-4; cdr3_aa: CASSLPRDSNEKLFF
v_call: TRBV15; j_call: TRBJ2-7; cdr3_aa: CATSRDLDYEQYF
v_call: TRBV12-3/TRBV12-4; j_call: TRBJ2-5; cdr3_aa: CASTVSIRETQYF
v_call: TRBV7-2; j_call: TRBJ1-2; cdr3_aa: CASSTDRVSYGYTF
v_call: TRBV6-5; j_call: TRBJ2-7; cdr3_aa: CASSYSTLAGSYEQYF
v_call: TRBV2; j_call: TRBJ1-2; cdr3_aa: CASSETGSTYGYTF
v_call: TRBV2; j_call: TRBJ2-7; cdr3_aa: CASSLLAGSSEQYF
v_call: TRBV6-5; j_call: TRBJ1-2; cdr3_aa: CASSYSTENYGYTF
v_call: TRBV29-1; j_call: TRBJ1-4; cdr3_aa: CSVVSDRANEKLFF
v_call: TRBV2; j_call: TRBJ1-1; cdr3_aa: CASDRLSNTEAFF
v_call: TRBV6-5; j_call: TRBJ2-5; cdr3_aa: CASSYQGRGQETQYF
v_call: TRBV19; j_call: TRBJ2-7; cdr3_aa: CASSIKQTNYEQYF
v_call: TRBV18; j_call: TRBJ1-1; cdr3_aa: CASSGGSTEAFF
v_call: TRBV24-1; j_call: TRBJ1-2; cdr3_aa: CATARDRQVYGYTF
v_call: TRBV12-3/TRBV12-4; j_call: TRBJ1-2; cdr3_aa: CASRTGVYGYTF
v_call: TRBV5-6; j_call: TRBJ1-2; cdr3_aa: CASSNGQGFGYTF
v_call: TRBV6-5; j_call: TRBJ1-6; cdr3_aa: CASSYQGRGSSPLHF
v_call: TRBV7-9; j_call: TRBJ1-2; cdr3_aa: CASSLVGRAYGYTF
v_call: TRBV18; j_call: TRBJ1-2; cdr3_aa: CASSPNDRVNNYGYTF
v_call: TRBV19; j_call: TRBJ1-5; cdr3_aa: CASVSFGGQPQHF
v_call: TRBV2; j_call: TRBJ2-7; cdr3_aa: CASRLQGVTVSEQYF
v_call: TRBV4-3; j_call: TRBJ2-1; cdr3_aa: CASSRSAGTYNEQFF
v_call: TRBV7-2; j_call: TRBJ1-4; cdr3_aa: CASSLGGGKGEKLFF
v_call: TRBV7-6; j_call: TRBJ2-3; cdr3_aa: CASSPLRSGGDTQYF
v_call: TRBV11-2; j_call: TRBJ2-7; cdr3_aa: CASSRILGEQYF
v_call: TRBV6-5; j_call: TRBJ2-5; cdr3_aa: CASSYSGPEETQYF
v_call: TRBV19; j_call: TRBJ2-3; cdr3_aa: CASSGTSGGHPSTDTQYF
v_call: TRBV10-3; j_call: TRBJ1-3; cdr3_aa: CAISSVGQGSGNTIYF
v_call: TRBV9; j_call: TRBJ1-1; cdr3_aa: CASSSSYPNTEAFF
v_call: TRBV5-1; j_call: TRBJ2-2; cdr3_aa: CASSPERTKLFF
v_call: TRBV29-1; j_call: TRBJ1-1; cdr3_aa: CSSTSTTGDTEAFF
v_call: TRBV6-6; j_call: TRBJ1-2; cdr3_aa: CATDRDRGLYGYTF
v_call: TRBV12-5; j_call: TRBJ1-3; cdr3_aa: CASGLGQGTIYF